Presented here are 9 T cell receptor beta chains from one specimen sequenced in a study of regulatory T cells in long-lasting Graves disease. As to time point: newly diagnosed GD, antithyroid drugs for less than 3 months. After RNA was extracted from PBMCs, the TCR library was made from it. Relying on iRepertoire HTBI primers and Arm-PCR of CDR3 regions, the team built TCR beta libraries. TCRdb reprocessed the multiplex PCR reads with MiXCR, giving one entry per CDR3 protein. The table includes 500,000 to 700,000 distinct CDR3 sequences, under 20% detected once. These records were also assigned to another study, of T cells in Graves' hyperthyroidism and ophthalmopathy.

Material: peripheral blood mononuclear cells (PBMCs), obtained at new diagnosis, from a patient treated with antithyroid drugs. These receptors all come from a woman in her 30s with Graves disease.

The table lists this clonotype with a few counts. The genes are TRBV7-9 and TRBJ2-5, with 13 bases matching TRBD2. The CDR3 is made up of 16 amino acids. V was pared by 5 bases and J by 4 bases, with 7 bases of the junction left unmatched. Germline V lookup: CDR1 SEHNR, CDR2 FQNEAQ (reference sequence). The CDR3 DNA sequence: TGTGCCAGCAGCATCCGGACTAGCGGGAGCGGAGAGACCCAGTACTTC. Translating it yields CASSIRTSGSGETQYF.

This clonotype has just a few counts. This chain joins TRBV7-6 and TRBJ2-3, with D uncertain. The CDR3 covers 15 residues. Trimming stripped 4 bases from V and 0 bases from J, with 11 bases between. CDR1 and CDR2 from the germline V gene are SGHVS and FNYEAQ. CDR3 nucleotides: TGTGCCAGCAGCTCCTCCGCGGTGAGCACAGATACGCAGTATTTT. Its translation is CASSSSAVSTDTQYF.

The chain has TRBV6-5 and TRBJ2-1, with D tentatively TRBD2 (5 bases). This CDR3 is built from 16 residues. V was clipped by 4 bases and J by 4 bases, with 17 bases between them. The germline CDR1 and CDR2 sequences are MNHEY and SVGAGI. DNA for the CDR3: TGTGCCAGCAGTTCGCAGATGGCGGACTTATACAATGAGCAGTTCTTC. Translating gives CASSSQMADLYNEQFF.

At least ten counts were recorded for this clonotype. The chain employs TRBV27 and TRBJ2-5; no firm D call. Deletions cut 0 bases from V and 1 base from J, with 9 bases between. The CDR3 runs to 15 residues. CDR1 MNHEY and CDR2 SMNVEV come from the germline V gene (reference sequence). CDR3: CASSLSIGFQETQYF. CDR3 bases: TGTGCCAGCAGTTTATCGATAGGGTTCCAAGAGACCCAGTACTTC.

This rearrangement joins TRBV2 to TRBJ2-3; D unclear. Germline loops: CDR1 SNHLY, CDR2 FYNNEI. The CDR3 is 14 residues long. Trimming cost V 8 bases and J 2 bases, with 14 bases left between them. The CDR3: CASGAYDSTDTQYF. The CDR3 nucleotides are TGTGCCAGCGGTGCTTATGACTCCACAGATACGCAGTATTTT.

This clonotype was counted many times. The rearrangement uses TRBV28 and TRBJ2-2, with D perhaps being TRBD1 or TRBD2 (7 bases each). This CDR3 has 17 amino acids. From germline, CDR1 is MDHEN and CDR2 SYDVKM. V lost 6 bases to trimming and J lost 0 bases, with 17 bases between them. CDR3 amino acids: CASRPPGGGTNTGELFF. The DNA for the CDR3 is TGTGCCAGCAGACCTCCAGGGGGGGGGACGAACACCGGGGAGCTGTTTTTT.

The chain uses TRBV7-3 and TRBJ1-1; a possible D gene is TRBD1 (5 bases). The CDR3 has 15 residues. Germline V gene sequence: CDR1 SGHTA, CDR2 FQGTGA. Trimming removed 5 bases from V and 4 bases from J, with 17 bases in between. CDR3 sequence reads: CASSPGPRAGTEAFF. The DNA for the CDR3 is TGTGCCAGCAGCCCGGGACCGAGGGCGGGCACTGAAGCTTTCTTT.

This rearrangement joins TRBV3-1 to TRBJ2-2; D not resolved. The CDR3 runs 15 residues. The V gene's germline CDR1 is LGHDT and CDR2 YNNKEL (reference sequence). The V gene lost 1 base and the J gene lost 5 bases, with 11 bases spanning the gap. CDR3 protein: CASSQVPAPTGELFF. DNA for the CDR3: TGTGCCAGCAGCCAAGTCCCAGCCCCGACCGGGGAGCTGTTTTTT. Supplemented by reference TRBV3-1 and TRBJ2-2, the full variable domain reads DTAVSQTPKYLVTQMGNDKSIKCEQNLGHDTMYWYKQDSKKFLKIMFSYNNKELIINETVPNRFSPKSPDKAHLNLHINSLELGDSAVYFCASSQVPAPTGELFFGEGSRLTVL.

This chain connects TRBV20-1 to TRBJ2-7, with D possibly being TRBD1 or TRBD2 (5 bases each). Trimming removed 5 bases at V and 4 bases at J, with 15 bases between. Looked up from germline, CDR1 is DFQATT and CDR2 is SNEGSKA (reference sequence). There are 13 residues in the CDR3. CDR3 protein: CSAAPVGVYEQYF. DNA for the CDR3: TGCAGTGCTGCCCCAGTGGGGGTTTACGAGCAGTACTTC.